This TCR beta chain is from a study of blood T cells in healthy people across ages. The second PCR ran about 6 to 12 cycles with a sample-barcoded 5' primer and J-beta primers. MiXCR, run by TCRdb on the 5' RACE reads, gives a single entry per CDR3 protein. The sample has hundreds of thousands of distinct CDR3 sequences; about 30% are singletons. This clonotype was detected ten times or more. The germline CDR1 and CDR2 sequences are DFQATT and SNEGSKA (reference sequence). There are 17 residues in the CDR3. The trim removed 6 bases at V and 3 bases at J, leaving 16 bases unmatched. Sequenced input: blood. The V gene is TRBV20-1, the J gene TRBJ2-3; TRBD2 aligns across 9 bases. The sequence was collected from a woman older than 75 in good health. The CDR3 DNA reads TGCAGTGCAAAGAGAGCGGGGGGTGGCTTAGTAACAGATACGCAGTATTTT. It encodes CSAKRAGGGLVTDTQYF.